This is a list of T cell receptor beta chains from one sample in a study of T cells in Graves' hyperthyroidism and ophthalmopathy. From the multiplex PCR reads, TCRdb called clonotypes with MiXCR, one entry per CDR3 protein. Of some 500,000 distinct CDR3 sequences in the sample, over 13% were seen once. The sequenced material came from blood. The receptors come from a young woman with Graves' hyperthyroidism. Both conserved end residues are trimmed from each CDR3.

v_gene | CDR3aa
TRBV15 | ATSSRASYYGYT
TRBV28 | ASHTNEYRGRSYT
TRBV24-1 | ATSGGQAPGANYGYT
TRBV28 | ASSLRARVGEQF
TRBV13 | ASSSSSEHTGELF
TRBV19 | ASSIGSRQYNEQF
TRBV6-1 | ASSETGPIDLRHYEQY
TRBV29-1 | SAHTGGRENTEAF
TRBV12-3/TRBV12-4 | ASNRGQGITGELF
TRBV12-3/TRBV12-4 | ASRGQGASPLH
TRBV4-1 | ASSPRQVYNEQF
TRBV10-1 | ASGGARGAGELF
TRBV3-1 | ASSQPWAPGRAEAF
TRBV11-2 | ASSLGGQGHEQF
TRBV3-1 | ASSHSGTPQVTQY
TRBV10-3 | ASRGEGGYGYT
TRBV6-2/TRBV6-3 | ASRVEGLAGGYEQF
TRBV9 | ASSVSPGNLGETQY
TRBV19 | ASSGETRRISNQPQH
TRBV11-3 | ASSHSDNTEAF
TRBV27 | ASSRREPNTEAF
TRBV19 | ASTPGIGTEAF
TRBV7-9 | ASSIGHNNEQF
TRBV4-2 | ASSQDYTRSYNEQF
TRBV12-5 | ASGLPAGSQETQY
TRBV20-1 | SARPTRGIGTSGYEQY
TRBV24-1 | ATSDPGGGNGNTIY
TRBV3-1 | ASSQDRGIDREQF
TRBV11-3 | ASSRLAGDIQETQY
TRBV7-6 | ASSISGTSLTDTQY
TRBV19 | ASSIYRRGTPRYNEQF